The subject of this entry is one T cell receptor (beta chain). No cognate antigen has been identified for it. Base qualities are not provided; no much larger clone lies one nucleotide away. The V end loses 1 base and the J end loses 4 bases, and a stretch of 10 bases separates them. Reading the germline V gene gives CDR1 SGHRS and CDR2 YFSETQ. The CDR3 has 14 amino acids, counting the end cysteine and phenylalanine. Here the CDR3 DNA is all that survives: 42 bases in frame from base 1. The data derive from a study of identifying expanded T cells in peripheral blood (dated by TCRdb to between 2017 and 2020). About the full investigation: Technical replicates were generated by sequencing separate aliquots of the same genomic DNA pool, and four replicates were compared pairwise. Broader findings and caveats from the paper: The authors expected that over much longer intervals, such as months to years, biological variance in healthy repertoires might increase even further. The binomial model flagged about 1.1 differentially abundant clones between technical replicates but 15 to 17 over around 2 weeks and roughly 20 over approximately four weeks. Across all healthy-donor time intervals, the beta-binomial model significantly lowered both the number of clones called differentially abundant and the false-positive rate. Variance in clone template counts between roughly two-week samples significantly increased with total template count across all healthy donors.

The immunoSEQ Assay, which relies on bias-controlled multiplex PCR amplification of genomic DNA, was used to profile TCRbeta CDR3 regions. Per the original workflow: The absolute abundance of each unique TCRbeta CDR3 region was quantified after sequences were collapsed and filtered. Differential abundance was tested with a binomial (Fisher-equivalent) model and with a beta-binomial model adding time-dependent variance fitted from healthy donors. Any clone with fewer than 5 combined templates was excluded, and a clone was called differentially abundant if its Benjamini-Hochberg FDR was below 0.01. Beta-binomial variance was modeled as a function of total template count across the two samples using the form v = (b*log(k)+a)^2. TCRdb took over this immuneACCESS table, retaining in-frame rearrangements with V and J assigned. Such tables are incomplete; in checked studies, under half of the missing clones stem from an unresolved V gene, and the remainder is unexplained. V and J calls and clone size are those listed in that table; D and trimming were worked out from the DNA. The sample includes about 130,000 clones, with 80% to 90% observed a single time. Clones ranked in the top ten supply around 8.4% of the sample.

No immune events, such as infections, were documented for the healthy donors during the collection period. To calibrate time-dependent variance in a beta-binomial model of T-cell clone differential abundance, blood repertoires from healthy donors were used as a training cohort. The training cohort was composed of approximately ten healthy donors, 3 female and 7 male. On average the donors were around 41 years old, and their ages spanned roughly 29 to 70 years. Obtained from a commercial supplier, whole blood was collected from each healthy donor at three time points set around two weeks apart. For immunosequencing, genomic DNA was extracted from whole blood that had not been sorted.

Sample: blood. This chain joins TRBV5-1 to TRBJ2-3; the D gene identity is not certain. The receptor was isolated from a person aged 18-70 years in good health. In nucleotide form, the sequence is TGCGCCAGCAGCTTGTTTCGAGGTTCAGATACGCAGTATTTT. Its translation reads: CASSLFRGSDTQYF.